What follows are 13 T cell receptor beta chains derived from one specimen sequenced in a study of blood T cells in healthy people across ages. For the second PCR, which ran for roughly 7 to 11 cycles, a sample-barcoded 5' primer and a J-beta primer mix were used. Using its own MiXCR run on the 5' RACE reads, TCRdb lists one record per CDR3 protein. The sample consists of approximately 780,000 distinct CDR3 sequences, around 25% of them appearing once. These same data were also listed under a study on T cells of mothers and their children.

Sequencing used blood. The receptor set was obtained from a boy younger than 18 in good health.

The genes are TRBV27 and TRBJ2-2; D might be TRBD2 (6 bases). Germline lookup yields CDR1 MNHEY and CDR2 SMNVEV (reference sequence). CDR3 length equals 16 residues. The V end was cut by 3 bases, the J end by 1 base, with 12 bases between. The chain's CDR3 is CASSFAGRMNTGELFF. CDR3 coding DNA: TGTGCCAGCAGTTTCGCGGGACGGATGAACACCGGGGAGCTGTTTTTT.

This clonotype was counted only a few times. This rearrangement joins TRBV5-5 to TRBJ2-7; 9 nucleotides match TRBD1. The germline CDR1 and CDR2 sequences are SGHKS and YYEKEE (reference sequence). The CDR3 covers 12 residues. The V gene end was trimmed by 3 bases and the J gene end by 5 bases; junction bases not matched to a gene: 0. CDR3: CASSWTGDEQYF. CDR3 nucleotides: TGTGCCAGCAGCTGGACAGGGGACGAGCAGTACTTC.

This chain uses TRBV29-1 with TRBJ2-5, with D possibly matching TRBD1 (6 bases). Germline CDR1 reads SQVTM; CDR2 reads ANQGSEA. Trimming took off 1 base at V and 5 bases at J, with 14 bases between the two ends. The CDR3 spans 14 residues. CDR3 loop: CSVEGTAKAETQYF. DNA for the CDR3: TGCAGCGTTGAAGGGACAGCAAAGGCGGAGACCCAGTACTTC.

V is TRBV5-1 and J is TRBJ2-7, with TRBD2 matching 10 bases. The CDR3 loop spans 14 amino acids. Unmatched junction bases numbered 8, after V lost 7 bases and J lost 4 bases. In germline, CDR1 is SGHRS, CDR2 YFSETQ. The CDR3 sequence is CASQASGGPYEQYF. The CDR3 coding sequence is TGCGCCAGCCAAGCTAGCGGGGGTCCATACGAGCAGTACTTC.

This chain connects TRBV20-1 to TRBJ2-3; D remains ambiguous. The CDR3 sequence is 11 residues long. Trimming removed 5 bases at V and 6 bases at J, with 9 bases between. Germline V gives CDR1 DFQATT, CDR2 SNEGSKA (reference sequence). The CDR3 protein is CSALTGDTQYF. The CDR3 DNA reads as TGCAGTGCTCTTACCGGGGATACGCAGTATTTT.

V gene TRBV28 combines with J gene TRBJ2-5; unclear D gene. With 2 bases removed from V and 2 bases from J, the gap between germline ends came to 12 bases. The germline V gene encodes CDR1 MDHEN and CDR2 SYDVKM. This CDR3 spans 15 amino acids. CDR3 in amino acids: CASSLVLARQETQYF. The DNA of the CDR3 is TGTGCCAGCAGTTTAGTCTTGGCGAGGCAAGAGACCCAGTACTTC.

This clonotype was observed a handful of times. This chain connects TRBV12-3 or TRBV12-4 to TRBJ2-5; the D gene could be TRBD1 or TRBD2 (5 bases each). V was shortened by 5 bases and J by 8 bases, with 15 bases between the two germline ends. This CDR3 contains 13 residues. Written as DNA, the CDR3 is TGTGCCAGCAGTCCTCCGGGACGCCGTACCCAGTACTTC. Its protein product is CASSPPGRRTQYF.

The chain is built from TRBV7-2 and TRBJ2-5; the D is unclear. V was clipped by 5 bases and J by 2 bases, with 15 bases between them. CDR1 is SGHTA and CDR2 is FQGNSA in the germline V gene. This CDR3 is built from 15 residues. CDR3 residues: CASSVIGFSQETQYF. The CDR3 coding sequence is TGTGCCAGCAGCGTAATCGGGTTCTCGCAAGAGACCCAGTACTTC. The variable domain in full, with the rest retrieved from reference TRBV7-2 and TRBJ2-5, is GAGVSQSPSNKVTEKGKDVELRCDPISGHTALYWYRQSLGQGLEFLIYFQGNSAPDKSGLPSDRFSAERTGGSVSTLTIQRTQQEDSAVYLCASSVIGFSQETQYFGPGTRLLVL.

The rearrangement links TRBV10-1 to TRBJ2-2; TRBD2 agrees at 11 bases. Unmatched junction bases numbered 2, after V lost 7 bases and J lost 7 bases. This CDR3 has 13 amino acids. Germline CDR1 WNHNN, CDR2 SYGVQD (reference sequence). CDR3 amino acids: CASIGTSGGELFF. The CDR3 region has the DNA TGCGCCAGCATTGGGACTAGCGGCGGGGAGCTGTTTTTT.

The CDR3 sequence: CASSASGGAAYIQYF. CDR3 DNA: TGTGCCAGCAGCGCTAGCGGGGGGGCCGCATACATTCAGTACTTC. The chain joins TRBV14 to TRBJ2-4; 12 bases match TRBD2. CDR3 length equals 15 residues. CDR1 SGHDN and CDR2 FVKESK come from the germline V gene. Unmatched junction bases numbered 7, after V lost 5 bases and J lost 8 bases.

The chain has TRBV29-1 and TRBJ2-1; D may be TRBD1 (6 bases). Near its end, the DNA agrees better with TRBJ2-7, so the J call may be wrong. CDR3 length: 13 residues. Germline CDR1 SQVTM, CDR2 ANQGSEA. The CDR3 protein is CSVGWGQASEQYF. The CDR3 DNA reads TGCAGCGTAGGATGGGGGCAGGCCTCCGAGCAGTACTTC.

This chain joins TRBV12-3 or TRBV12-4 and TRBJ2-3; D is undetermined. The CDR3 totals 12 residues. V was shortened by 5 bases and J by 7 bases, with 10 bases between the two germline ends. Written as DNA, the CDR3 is TGTGCCAGCAGTCCGGCCGGTTATACGCAGTATTTT. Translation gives CASSPAGYTQYF.

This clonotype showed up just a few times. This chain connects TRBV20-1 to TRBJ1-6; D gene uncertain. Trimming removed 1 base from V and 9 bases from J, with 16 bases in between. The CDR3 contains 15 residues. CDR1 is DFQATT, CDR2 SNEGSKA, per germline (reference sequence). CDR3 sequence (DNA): TGCAGTGCTAGAGGGAGAAGGGAAGAGAGTTCACCCCTCCACTTT. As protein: CSARGRREESSPLHF.